The present T cell receptor beta chain was sequenced within a study of CD8 T cells in ankylosing spondylitis. This clonotype has ten or more counts. Antigen unknown. A single record per CDR3 protein comes from TCRdb applying MiXCR to the 5' RACE reads. Altogether approximately 220,000 distinct CDR3 sequences are present, under 30% being singletons, with the ten largest covering approximately 6.6%. General observations from the study: Reportedly, disease-linked clones are significantly enriched in ankylosing spondylitis patients' matched synovial fluid. Ankylosing spondylitis blood appeared to be characterized by a TCR beta motif of about 8 highly homologous variants.

The CDR3 covers 14 residues. V lost 3 bases and J lost 4, with 9 bases in between. The chain employs TRBV12-3 or TRBV12-4 and TRBJ1-4; weak D call: TRBD1 (5 bases). Sample: blood, either unsorted or a sorted T cell fraction (not recorded which). This sequence originates from a male donor with ankylosing spondylitis or in good health (not recorded which). CDR3 residues: CASSLLQVNEKLFF. The CDR3 nucleotides are TGTGCCAGCAGTTTGCTACAGGTTAATGAAAAACTGTTTTTT.